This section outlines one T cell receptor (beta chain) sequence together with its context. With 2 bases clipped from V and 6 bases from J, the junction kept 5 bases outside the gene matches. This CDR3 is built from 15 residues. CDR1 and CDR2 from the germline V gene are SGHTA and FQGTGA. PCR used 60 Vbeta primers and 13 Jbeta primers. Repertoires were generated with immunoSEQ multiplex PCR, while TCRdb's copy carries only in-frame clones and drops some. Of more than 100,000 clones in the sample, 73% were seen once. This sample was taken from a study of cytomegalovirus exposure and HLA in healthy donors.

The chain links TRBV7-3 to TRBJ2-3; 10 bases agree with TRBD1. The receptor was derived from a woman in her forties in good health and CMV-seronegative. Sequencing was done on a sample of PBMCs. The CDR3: CASSLWGQGMDTQYF. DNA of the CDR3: TGTGCCAGCAGCTTATGGGGACAGGGGATGGATACGCAGTATTTT.